This TCR beta chain was sequenced during a study of shared clonotypes between healthy human individuals (dated by TCRdb to 2020 to 2021). Some background on the complete study: The cohort included three men and two women between 18 and 49 years of age. For each donor, CD4 naive and CD4 memory were each given three plates, CD8 naive was given two plates, and CD8 memory was given one plate. To estimate repertoire size and how much clonotypes are shared between individuals, the study performed deep sequencing of blood TCR repertoires from about five healthy adults. To increase sequencing depth and limit assay-specific biases, different laboratories used diverse techniques to prepare libraries and sequence TCR repertoires. Each donor's leukapheresis produced roughly between about 0.8 and 10 billion PBMCs. Study-wide findings and limitations: Only blood was sampled, and tissue TCR repertoires likely differ from those in blood. The genetic and exposure-history diversity represented was limited by the small number of donors. Sharing across a handful of donors was observed for approximately 4.6% of naive CD4, around 3.5% of naive CD8, 2% to 2.5% of memory CD4, and roughly 0.4% of memory CD8 clonotypes. Even with the large sequencing depth, rarefaction of the sorted-subset datasets indicated that sequencing was incomplete. Naive subsets generally had larger estimated clonotype richness than memory subsets. Higher generation probabilities were observed for clonotypes shared by all four sorted-subset donors than for non-shared clonotypes. Pairwise subsampling indicated that sequencing depth was expected to affect the degree of clonotype sharing among donors.

CD8 naive samples were obtained by positive selection for CCR7 among CD45RO-negative cells, yielding a CD45RA+CCR7+ population from which TemRA cells were excluded. The donors were healthy, HIV-negative adults with no recently reported acute infections or vaccinations. All donors were Caucasian adults living in Nashville, Tennessee, USA. Blood was collected by leukapheresis, and PBMCs were isolated by Ficoll-Histopaque density gradient centrifugation and then cryopreserved in liquid nitrogen vapor phase. Analytical flow cytometry was used to check the purity and quantity of every magnetically sorted T cell population. From each sorted fraction, genomic DNA was isolated and quantified by UV absorbance on a Nanodrop 2000c. The CDR3 sequence holds 14 residues, the cysteine and phenylalanine included. Of the read, only the CDR3 DNA is kept; its 42 bases are in frame from base 1. The germline V and J ends show losses of 4 bases and 4 bases respectively, and no gene match explains 4 bases of the junction. The CDR1 and CDR2 encoded by the germline V gene are SGHRS and YFSETQ.

Using the deep immunoSEQ assay, multiplex PCR amplified TCR CDR3 regions from genomic DNA. For each cell subset, the extracted genomic DNA was distributed evenly across all wells of several immunoSEQ 96-well plates, and each plate served as one replicate. For sorted subsets, each replicate PCR was loaded with approximately 200 ng genomic DNA, equivalent to 30,000 or so T cell genomes. The purified libraries were quantified using a Qubit 3.0 fluorometer, sized with a Bioanalyzer 2100, and then quantified again using the KAPA Library Quantification kit. Each immunoSEQ 96-well plate was sequenced on its own single-read 150-cycle Illumina NextSeq 550 flow cell. The paper's data handling went like this. The immunoSEQ output contained only junctional sequences without quality scores, so filtering could not match that applied to full-length reads. To assign V/J genes and CDR3, sequences were annotated using PyIR, a Python wrapper for IgBLAST v1.9, with IMGT germline references. Reads were filtered out if the reads had weak V/J assignments (E-value above 1e-6), no CDR3, stop codons, out-of-frame junctions, or ambiguous translated residues. V3J clonotypes were defined by identical inferred V gene, J gene, and CDR3 amino acid sequence. Percentage overlap between repertoires was computed as shared unique clonotypes divided by the size of the smaller repertoire. Repertoire richness was assessed with RTK rarefaction, the Chao1 estimator, and Recon v2.1 estimates of unobserved clonotypes. OLGA was used to compute generation probabilities for all TCRbeta clonotypes that the gDNA method yielded from a handful of donors. Here the immuneACCESS table is served through TCRdb, limited to in-frame sequences with V and J called. Missing clones are a known gap in these copies; in checked studies unresolved V genes cover under half, and the rest lacks a known reason. The DNA was the basis for D and trimming; V, J and clone size are from that table. The sample table records under 600,000 clones; 98% of these occur just once. Clones ranked in the top ten supply more than 0.3% of the sample.

As regards this clone: Its antigen has not been determined. Base qualities are missing; no much larger clone stands one base away.

The rearrangement combines TRBV5-1 with TRBJ1-2; TRBD1 matches 10 bases in the middle. The clonotype originates from a young man in good health. The sample comprised naive CD8+ T cells sorted from blood. The cell subset or site tag for this specimen amounts to: CD45RA+CCR7+. The DNA sequence is TGCGCCAGCAGCCTCGGGACAGGGGCCTATGGCTACACCTTC. Its amino acids are CASSLGTGAYGYTF.